Shown below are 2 T cell receptor beta chains from a single sample sequenced in a study of control samples from healthy donors and cancer patients. TCRdb's table, derived via immunoSEQ multiplex PCR, lists solely in-frame clones and lacks some. The table shows some 120,000 clones, with 90% to 95% occurring only once. The sequencing sample was made of blood. The receptors here all came from a woman between 18 and 30 years old in good health.

This clone came up a few times. The chain uses TRBV4-3 and TRBJ2-7, with 8 bases that match TRBD1. CDR3 size: 13 residues. Looked up from germline, CDR1 is LGHNA and CDR2 is YSLEER. V shed 5 bases, J shed 3 bases, and the junction held 3 bases outside the gene matches. In nucleotides, the CDR3 is TGCGCCAGCAGCTTCGACAGGGGCTACGAGCAGTACTTC. Translated: CASSFDRGYEQYF.

The CDR3 sequence: CASSHLGAPTDTQYF. CDR3 DNA sequence: TGTGCCAGCAGCCACCTTGGGGCTCCTACAGATACGCAGTATTTT. This chain joins TRBV11-1 and TRBJ2-3; TRBD1 is a possible D gene (5 bases). The CDR3 is made up of 15 amino acids. CDR1 is SGHAT, CDR2 FQDESV, per germline (reference sequence). Trimming shortened V by 5 bases and J by 3 bases, and 15 bases separated the two germline ends.